This TCR beta chain was identified during a study of multiple sclerosis patients with progressive multifocal leukoencephalopathy. Study-wide points: Before and during natalizumab, the clones expanded at PML already existed. Most PML patients had lower entropy, suggesting less diverse TRB repertoires.

Only in-frame clones appear in the TCRdb table, and some are missing; sequencing was by immunoSEQ multiplex PCR. The data contain about 31,000 clones, roughly 89% of them seen just once; the ten biggest clones take up 5.7%. Time point specified: time of PML onset. PML in natalizumab-treated patients developed after between roughly 16 and 56 months of natalizumab therapy. Prior interferon beta treatment was universal, and the PML patients were all female. Trimming stripped 2 bases from V and 4 bases from J, with 6 bases between. Per germline, CDR1 SGHTA and CDR2 FQGNSA. The CDR3 length is 14 residues. This clone was detected only once. As yet, its antigen is unknown.

This receptor was identified in a woman aged 40-49 years with progressive multifocal leukoencephalopathy. The sequences come from PBMCs, collected from a patient treated with natalizumab. The chain recombines TRBV7-2 with TRBJ2-6; D remains unclear. The CDR3 DNA reads TGTGCCAGCAGCTTACCACGCGGGGCCAACGTCCTGACTTTC. It yields the protein CASSLPRGANVLTF.